One T cell receptor beta chain is described in this entry. This clonotype came up many times. The antigen this receptor binds is unknown. Base quality data are lacking; no much larger clone is found one base away. V was cut back by 7 bases and J by 6 bases, leaving a gap of 12 bases between them. The CDR3 spans 11 residues, from the cysteine through the phenylalanine. The DNA shown is the 33-base CDR3, in frame from base 1. Based on the germline V gene, the CDR1 and CDR2 sequences are SQVTM and ANQGSEA. Ficoll-Paque density gradient centrifugation was the method used to isolate PBMCs. The data were obtained in a study of T-cell memory formation after mild COVID-19 (dated by TCRdb to the early 2020s). Regarding the research as a whole: Most TCR sequence clusters were specific to one of the two donors. T-cell clones expanding and contracting after mild COVID-19 in a couple of donors were tracked by longitudinal TCRalpha and TCRbeta repertoire sequencing. Two young, previously healthy adult volunteers, one female and one male, were included in the cohort. Beyond this particular receptor, the publication reports: Some responding clones were detected in pre-infection memory, which suggested that pre-existing cross-reactive memory T cells had joined the SARS-CoV-2 response. Only two mild cases were covered in the study, and larger cohorts including severe cases with pre-infection samples were considered necessary. Contracting CD4+ clones were found mainly in CM and EM memory subsets, while CD8+ clones were enriched in EMRA. Clones contracting from day 15 to 85 had balanced CD4/CD8 phenotypes, while a second wave expanding from day 15 to 37 was biased towards CD4+. SARS-CoV-2 specificity of the second-wave clones peaking on day 37 was not confirmed.

Sequenced on an Illumina NovaSeq 6000. TCRalpha and TCRbeta cDNA libraries were built by 5'RACE with constant-segment primers, adding sample barcodes and unique molecular identifiers. Trizol reagent was used to extract RNA from every sample. The libraries were amplified in two PCR steps, and the second step added a second sample barcode and Illumina TruSeq adapters. The libraries were sequenced on an Illumina NovaSeq using 2 x 150 bp paired-end reads. The original pipeline was this. The reads were demultiplexed and collapsed into UMI-guided consensus sequences using migec v1.2.7. Using mixcr v2.1.11, the UMI consensuses were aligned to TRA and TRB V and J templates and assembled into clonotypes. Expanded or contracted clonotypes were those called significant by both edgeR and NoisET, with noise models trained on biological replicates. For edgeR calls, a false discovery rate-adjusted p below 0.01 and a log2 fold-change threshold of 1 were applied. PCA with hierarchical clustering of max-normalized trajectories of the 1000 most abundant clonotypes was used as exploratory dynamics analysis. Each responding clone was given a CD4 or CD8 phenotype based on the CD4+ and CD8+ repertoires, which had been sequenced separately. TCRdb cleaned the public reads at Q25 with fastp, built clones with MiXCR and kept in-frame beta chains. When rows share a CDR3 protein, they turn into one entry using the most common DNA and genes. The V and J calls were not made by the authors but by TCRdb's processing. The sample has fewer than 50,000 distinct CDR3 sequences on record, 5.5% to 8.5% of them singletons. The ten most abundant clones make up about 0.8% of the sample.

This sequence was found in an adult who had mild COVID-19 (a few samples of this study predate the infection). The sample titles of this study are shuffled in the database, so cell type and time point are left out. The sequence joins TRBV29-1 to TRBJ1-2; confidence is insufficient to name the D gene. The source material was PBMCs or a T cell subset sorted from them (not recorded which). The bases read TGCAGCGCTATCCCTTCCAATGGCTACACCTTC. Its amino acids are CSAIPSNGYTF.